A selection of T cell receptor beta chains follows, all from one sample in a study of technical replicates of blood from a handful of donors. Here immunoSEQ multiplex PCR was the method, and the copy in TCRdb shows in-frame clones only, minus some. The data show under 110,000 clones, with 96% seen just once and approximately 0.21% held by the top ten. The sequenced material came from T cells isolated from PBMCs. The receptors stem from a human donor in good health. Each CDR3 is given with its conserved first and last residue. The D gene is left open where the match is weak. Clone sizes are given selectively: once, few, many, or a class where the clone is expanded.

clone_size | j_call | v_call | d_call | cdr3_nt | cdr3_aa
. | TRBJ2-1 | TRBV1 | . | TGCACCAGCAGCCAAGCTCAAGGACTAGCGGGCGTCACTAGCTCCTACAATGAGCAGTTCTTC | CTSSQAQGLAGVTSSYNEQFF
. | TRBJ1-2 | TRBV28 | TRBD1 | TGTGCCACCCAGGCGACAGGGTTGCACTATGGCTACACCTTC | CATQATGLHYGYTF
. | TRBJ2-1 | TRBV28 | TRBD2 | TGTGCCAGCAGTAAGACTAGCGGGATCTCCAATGAGCAGTTCTTC | CASSKTSGISNEQFF
. | TRBJ1-4 | TRBV15 | TRBD1 | TGTGCCACCACCCGAGGGACAGGAGAAAAACTGTTTTTT | CATTRGTGEKLFF
. | TRBJ2-3 | TRBV14 | TRBD2 | TGTGCCAGCAGCCAAGATCCCGGGACTAGCGGGAAATATACGCAGTATTTT | CASSQDPGTSGKYTQYF
. | TRBJ2-5 | TRBV5-1 | . | TGCGCCAGCAGCTTGGGGTCAGGTGGAGGGCAAGAGACCCAGTACTTC | CASSLGSGGGQETQYF
. | TRBJ2-3 | TRBV4-1 | . | TGCGCCAGCAGATTTGCGGGCGGGACTGGCACAGATACGCAGTATTTT | CASRFAGGTGTDTQYF
once | TRBJ1-1 | TRBV6-5 | . | TGTGCCAGCACCTTTAACATGGACACTGAAGCTTTCTTT | CASTFNMDTEAFF
. | TRBJ2-1 | TRBV7-9 | . | TGTGCCAGCAGCTCGTCGGTGGACAATGAGCAGTTCTTC | CASSSSVDNEQFF
. | TRBJ2-7 | TRBV2 | . | TGTGCCAGCAGTGAACGACTCGTTTTATCCTACGAGCAGTACTTC | CASSERLVLSYEQYF
. | TRBJ1-6 | TRBV7-9 | . | TGTGCCAGCAGCTTAACAGATATTAATTCACCCCTCCACTTT | CASSLTDINSPLHF
. | TRBJ1-6 | TRBV5-1 | TRBD1 | TGCGCCAGCACGGACGGGGACAGGGTGGCCGTCGGGTCACCCCTCCACTTT | CASTDGDRVAVGSPLHF
. | TRBJ2-1 | TRBV7-8 | TRBD1 | TGTGCCAGCAGCCCCGGGACAGGGGGTATAGATGAGCAGTTCTTC | CASSPGTGGIDEQFF
. | TRBJ2-2 | TRBV11-2 | TRBD2 | TGTGCCAGCAGATCCCCGGGACTACGGAACACCGGGGAGCTGTTTTTT | CASRSPGLRNTGELFF
once | TRBJ1-1 | TRBV19 | . | TGTGCCAGTAGTATCGGCGGTGGGGGCCCTGAAGCTTTCTTT | CASSIGGGGPEAFF
. | TRBJ2-1 | TRBV27 | . | TGTGCCAGCAGAGGGACTGGAGCGGGTGAGCAGTTCTTC | CASRGTGAGEQFF
. | TRBJ2-7 | TRBV20-1 | TRBD2 | TGCAGTGCTAGATTAGCGGGAGAGCAGTACTTC | CSARLAGEQYF
. | TRBJ2-5 | TRBV27 | TRBD2 | TGTGCCAGCAGTTCACGGAGGACTAGCGGGAGGGCTTTTGGAGAGACCCAGTACTTC | CASSSRRTSGRAFGETQYF
. | TRBJ2-7 | TRBV7-2 | TRBD2 | TGTGCCAGCAGCTTAGCCCGGGGGGGCGAGCAGTACTTC | CASSLARGGEQYF
. | TRBJ2-7 | TRBV25-1 | TRBD1 | TGTGCCAGCAGTGACCCGGGACAGGGAATCTACGAGCAGTACTTC | CASSDPGQGIYEQYF
. | TRBJ2-7 | TRBV29-1 | TRBD2 | TGCAGCGTTGATTTATGGGGGAGGGGTGACTCCTACGAGCAGTACTTC | CSVDLWGRGDSYEQYF
. | TRBJ2-3 | TRBV9 | TRBD2 | TGTGCCAGCAGATTCAGCGGGAGTAGGACAGATACGCAGTATTTT | CASRFSGSRTDTQYF
. | TRBJ1-2 | TRBV25-1 | . | TGTGCCAGCAAGAGCCTAAACTATGGCTACACCTTC | CASKSLNYGYTF
. | TRBJ1-5 | TRBV15 | . | TGTGCCACCAGCAGAGATCGGGGGGTGAGTCAGCCCCAGCATTTT | CATSRDRGVSQPQHF
. | TRBJ1-1 | TRBV29-1 | . | TGCAGCGTTCTAGACGGGAACACTGAAGCTTTCTTT | CSVLDGNTEAFF
once | TRBJ2-7 | TRBV7-2 | . | TGTGCCAGCAGCTTAGTAGGCGGTAACGAGCAGTACTTC | CASSLVGGNEQYF
. | TRBJ2-7 | TRBV6-5 | . | TGTGCCAGCAGATCCGTGACAAATGGTTTGCAGTACTTC | CASRSVTNGLQYF
. | TRBJ2-5 | TRBV11-3 | TRBD2 | TGTGCCAGCAGCTTCGGGACTAGCACCCATAGTGAGACCCAGTACTTC | CASSFGTSTHSETQYF
. | TRBJ2-6 | TRBV11-3 | TRBD1 | TGTGCCAGCAGCTTATATCCCCAGGGGGCTGGGGCCAACGTCCTGACTTTC | CASSLYPQGAGANVLTF
. | TRBJ2-3 | TRBV7-8 | . | TGTGCCAGCAGCTTAGTTCTAGGTACAGATACGCAGTATTTT | CASSLVLGTDTQYF
. | TRBJ2-7 | TRBV18 | TRBD1 | TGTGCCAGCTCACCACCCCCCCGGGACAGGGGGCTCTACGAGCAGTACTTC | CASSPPPRDRGLYEQYF
. | TRBJ1-1 | TRBV5-1 | . | TGCGCCAGCAGCTTGGGGAGGGACCGTTGGAACACTGAAGCTTTCTTT | CASSLGRDRWNTEAFF
. | TRBJ1-1 | TRBV10-1 | . | TGCGCCAGCAGTGAAGTTCCGGTCCCGAACACTGAAGCTTTCTTT | CASSEVPVPNTEAFF